The 22 T cell receptor beta chains reported below all come from one sample, sequenced in a study of early T cells in non-severe SARS-CoV-2 infection. MiXCR was run by TCRdb on the 5' RACE reads, yielding one entry per CDR3 protein. The sample lists approximately 77,000 distinct CDR3 sequences, about 5% occurring once. Specimen: whole blood, collected at baseline. All receptors come from an adult who was a healthcare worker with PCR-confirmed SARS-CoV-2 infection or an uninfected control (not recorded which).

At least ten counts were recorded for this clonotype. This chain links TRBV7-2 with TRBJ2-3, with TRBD2 matching over 12 bases. This CDR3 comprises 18 residues. Trimming cost V 1 base and J 0 bases; bases outside gene matches: 5. Germline lookup yields CDR1 SGHTA and CDR2 FQGNSA. CDR3 coding DNA: TGTGCCAGCAGCTTAGTACTGGGGACTAGCGGGAGCACAGATACGCAGTATTTT. Protein product: CASSLVLGTSGSTDTQYF.

As DNA, the CDR3 is TGTGCCAGCTCACCGATTCTTCCGGGACAGGGTACCGGGGAGCTGTTTTTT. Protein sequence: CASSPILPGQGTGELFF. The V call is TRBV18, the J call TRBJ2-2, with 9 nucleotides matching TRBD1. After removal of 3 bases from V and 5 bases from J, the junction contained 10 bases not matched to a gene. The CDR3 has 17 amino acids. CDR1 KGHSH and CDR2 LQKENI come from the germline V gene.

This clonotype has only a few counts. The V gene is TRBV5-1, the J gene TRBJ2-1; D is unclear. CDR3 length: 17 residues. Germline V CDR1 and CDR2: SGHRS, YFSETQ. V lost 1 base to trimming and J lost 0 bases, with 14 bases between them. The CDR3 DNA is TGCGCCAGCAGCTTGACGGCGCCGGATTACTCCTACAATGAGCAGTTCTTC. This translates into CASSLTAPDYSYNEQFF.

This clonotype was seen ten or more times. The chain has TRBV7-2 and TRBJ2-1, with D perhaps given as TRBD1 or TRBD2 (7 bases each). Trimming took off 4 bases at V and 13 bases at J, with 11 bases between the two ends. Per the germline V gene, CDR1 is SGHTA and CDR2 is FQGNSA. The length of the CDR3 is 11 residues. DNA of the CDR3: TGTGCCAGCAGCTCAGGGGGGGCCCAGTTCTTC. It specifies CASSSGGAQFF.

This clonotype has a count of ten or more. This rearrangement joins TRBV11-2 to TRBJ2-5; TRBD1 matches at 8 bases. The CDR3 is made up of 15 amino acids. V was clipped by 0 bases and J by 5 bases; unmatched bases: 5. From germline, CDR1 is SGHAT and CDR2 FQNNGV. The CDR3 region has the DNA TGTGCCAGCAGCTTAGACCCAGGGGGCAGCGAGACCCAGTACTTC. This encodes CASSLDPGGSETQYF.

This clonotype has ten or more counts. The chain carries TRBV4-1 and TRBJ1-5, with a possible D match to TRBD1 (6 bases). Trimming stripped 2 bases from V and 0 bases from J, with 11 bases between. The CDR3 consists of 16 residues. Germline V CDR1 and CDR2: MGHRA, YSYEKL. CDR3 sequence: CASSQTGTPSNQPQHF. The CDR3 coding sequence is TGCGCCAGCAGCCAAACAGGGACCCCTAGCAATCAGCCCCAGCATTTT.

Many counts were recorded for this clonotype. V is TRBV6-5 and J is TRBJ2-3, with TRBD2 matching 7 bases. Germline loops: CDR1 MNHEY, CDR2 SVGAGI. V gave up 11 bases and J gave up 4 bases; unmatched junction bases: 9. There are 13 residues in the CDR3. The CDR3 spells CAVGRERADTQYF. The DNA for the CDR3 is TGTGCCGTTGGGCGGGAGAGGGCAGATACGCAGTATTTT.

This clonotype has at least ten counts. V gene TRBV11-2 combines with J gene TRBJ2-7; D perhaps matches TRBD1 (6 bases). The ends were cut back, 4 bases at V and 0 bases at J, with 13 bases in the middle. The CDR3 is 15 residues long. The V gene's germline CDR1 is SGHAT and CDR2 FQNNGV. In DNA form, the CDR3 reads TGTGCCAGCAGCTCGGACAGTTACCACTCCTACGAGCAGTACTTC. It is translated as CASSSDSYHSYEQYF. Full variable domain (remainder filled in from reference TRBV11-2 and TRBJ2-7): EAGVAQSPRYKIIEKRQSVAFWCNPISGHATLYWYQQILGQGPKLLIQFQNNGVVDDSQLPKDRFSAERLKGVDSTLKIQPAKLEDSAVYLCASSSDSYHSYEQYFGPGTRLTVT.

This clonotype showed up just a few times. The chain recombines TRBV7-2 with TRBJ2-2; D is tentatively TRBD1 or TRBD2 (5 bases each). The CDR3 has 13 residues. V was pared by 6 bases and J by 7 bases, with 12 bases between. Germline CDR1 and CDR2: SGHTA and FQGNSA. In DNA form, the CDR3 reads TGTGCCAGCAGTTACGTGGGGGTCGGGGAGCTGTTTTTT. Its protein product is CASSYVGVGELFF.

This clonotype came up a few times. The gene calls are TRBV7-6 and TRBJ2-5; 11 bases map to TRBD2. V shed 5 bases and J 4 bases; nucleotides not matched to a gene: 9. Germline CDR1 reads SGHVS; CDR2 reads FNYEAQ. The CDR3 runs to 16 residues. The CDR3 DNA is TGTGCCAGCAGCCTTAGCGGGAGGGCCTATGGAGAGACCCAGTACTTC. Translated: CASSLSGRAYGETQYF.

The chain employs TRBV6-6 and TRBJ1-2; D is ambiguous. Trimming took off 10 bases at V and 5 bases at J, with 14 bases between the two ends. The CDR3 spans 12 residues. The germline CDR1 and CDR2 sequences are MNHNY and SVGAGI (reference sequence). CDR3 nucleotides: TGTGCCATCGAGGGAAACGGGTATGGCTACACCTTC. As protein: CAIEGNGYGYTF.

This clonotype has at least ten counts. The rearrangement uses TRBV6-5 and TRBJ1-1; weak D call: TRBD1 (6 bases). Deletions cut 6 bases from V and 4 bases from J, with 15 bases between. Germline loops: CDR1 MNHEY, CDR2 SVGAGI. The CDR3 totals 14 residues. The CDR3 DNA reads as TGTGCCAGCAGGGACCCGGGACAAGGCACTGAAGCTTTCTTT. It is translated as CASRDPGQGTEAFF.

To note about this clonotype: A read error may explain this, as a much larger clone is one base away. The chain links TRBV12-3 or TRBV12-4 to TRBJ2-7; D uncertain. This CDR3 is built from 15 residues. The CDR3 spells CASSLYSETSYEQCF. DNA of the CDR3: TGTGCCAGCAGTTTGTACAGTGAGACCTCCTACGAGCAGTGCTTC.

This clonotype was observed at least ten times. The chain employs TRBV7-9 and TRBJ2-5; D call uncertain. Germline V gene lookup returns CDR1 SEHNR and CDR2 FQNEAQ (reference sequence). Trimming left V 1 base short and J 3 bases short, with 12 bases between. This CDR3 contains 15 residues. The DNA of the CDR3 is TGTGCCAGCAGCTTAGGCGCGACTGAAGAAGAGACCCAGTACTTC. The encoded protein is CASSLGATEEETQYF. The variable domain in full, with the rest retrieved from reference TRBV7-9 and TRBJ2-5, is DTGVSQNPRHKITKRGQNVTFRCDPISEHNRLYWYRQTLGQGPEFLTYFQNEAQLEKSRLLSDRFSAERPKGSFSTLEIQRTEQGDSAMYLCASSLGATEEETQYFGPGTRLLVL.

This clonotype was seen ten or more times. The CDR3 DNA reads TGCAGTGCTAGGACTAGCGGGCCCCCAATAGCCGGGGAGCTGTTTTTT. Protein product: CSARTSGPPIAGELFF. The rearrangement joins TRBV20-1 to TRBJ2-2, with 10 bases identical to TRBD2. CDR1 DFQATT and CDR2 SNEGSKA come from the germline V gene (reference sequence). V trimming: 3 bases; J trimming: 6 bases; junction bases outside the gene matches: 10. The CDR3 runs 16 residues.

Only a few counts were recorded for this clonotype. V gene TRBV28 combines with J gene TRBJ2-3; the D gene is possibly TRBD1 (5 bases). The CDR3 totals 12 residues. Germline CDR1 reads MDHEN; CDR2 reads SYDVKM. Trimming cost V 6 bases and J 3 bases, with 7 bases left between them. The CDR3 nucleotides are TGTGCCAGCAGGGGGCCTACAGATACGCAGTATTTT. Encoded protein: CASRGPTDTQYF.

Ten or more counts support this clonotype. The CDR3 is CASSPNRGQGTEAFF. CDR3 nucleotides: TGTGCCAGCAGTCCTAACAGGGGGCAAGGGACTGAAGCTTTCTTT. The chain is built from TRBV12-3 or TRBV12-4 and TRBJ1-1; 9 nucleotides match TRBD1. With V trimmed by 5 bases and J by 5 bases, 9 bases remained unmatched. This CDR3 has 15 amino acids.

This clonotype was picked up a small number of times. The chain has TRBV14 and TRBJ2-7; D call uncertain. The V and J ends lost 0 bases and 6 bases respectively, with 6 bases between them. CDR3 size: 12 residues. Germline V CDR1 and CDR2: SGHDN, FVKESK. The CDR3 bases are TGTGCCAGCAGCCAAGATTTTACCGAGCAGTACTTC. Its translation is CASSQDFTEQYF.

Only a few counts were recorded for this clonotype. The chain has TRBV27 and TRBJ1-1, with D possibly TRBD1 on 6 matching bases. This CDR3 is 16 amino acids long. Germline V lookup: CDR1 MNHEY, CDR2 SMNVEV (reference sequence). V lost 0 bases, J lost 3 bases, and 14 bases lay in between. The chain's CDR3 is CASSLSGGGGYTEAFF. CDR3 sequence (DNA): TGTGCCAGCAGTTTATCGGGGGGGGGCGGGTACACTGAAGCTTTCTTT.

This clonotype was observed at least ten times. The chain carries TRBV7-9 and TRBJ2-7; tentatively, D is TRBD1 or TRBD2 (7 bases each). In germline, CDR1 is SEHNR, CDR2 FQNEAQ (reference sequence). CDR3 length: 14 residues. Trimming cost V 4 bases and J 4 bases, with 14 bases left between them. CDR3 DNA: TGTGCCAGCAGCTGGACGCAGGGGGGGTACGAGCAGTACTTC. Its translation: CASSWTQGGYEQYF.

The chain joins TRBV7-9 to TRBJ1-1, with D possibly TRBD1 on 6 matching bases. The ends were cut back, 1 base at V and 5 bases at J, with 14 bases in the middle. This CDR3 comprises 15 residues. Germline CDR1 and CDR2: SEHNR and FQNEAQ (reference sequence). CDR3 region: CASSLVPSGETEAFF. In DNA, the CDR3 is TGTGCCAGCAGCTTAGTGCCGTCAGGGGAGACTGAAGCTTTCTTT.

This clonotype was seen only a few times. This rearrangement joins TRBV20-1 to TRBJ2-7; D possibly corresponds to TRBD1 (6 bases). CDR1 and CDR2 (germline): DFQATT, SNEGSKA (reference sequence). This CDR3 is built from 17 residues. V dropped 0 bases and J dropped 4 bases, with 22 bases sitting between them. The CDR3 DNA is TGCAGTGCTAGAGATCTCAGGGGTCAGGGCAACCCATACGAGCAGTACTTC. It translates to CSARDLRGQGNPYEQYF.